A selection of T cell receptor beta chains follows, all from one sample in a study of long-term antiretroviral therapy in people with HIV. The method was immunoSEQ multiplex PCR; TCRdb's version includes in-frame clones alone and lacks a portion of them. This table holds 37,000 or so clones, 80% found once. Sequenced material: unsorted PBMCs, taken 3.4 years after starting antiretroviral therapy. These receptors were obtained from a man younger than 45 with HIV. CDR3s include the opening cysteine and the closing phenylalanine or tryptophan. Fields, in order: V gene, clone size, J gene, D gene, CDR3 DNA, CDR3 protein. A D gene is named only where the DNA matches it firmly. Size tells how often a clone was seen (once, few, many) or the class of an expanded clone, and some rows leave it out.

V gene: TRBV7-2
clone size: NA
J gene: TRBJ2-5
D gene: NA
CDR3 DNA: TGTGCCAGCAGCCGAGACAGGGGACTACGGGAGACCCAGTACTTC
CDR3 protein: CASSRDRGLRETQYF

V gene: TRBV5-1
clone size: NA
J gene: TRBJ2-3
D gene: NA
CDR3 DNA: TGCGCCAGCAGCTTGACGGCCGGGACAAAAACAGATACGCAGTATTTT
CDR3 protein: CASSLTAGTKTDTQYF

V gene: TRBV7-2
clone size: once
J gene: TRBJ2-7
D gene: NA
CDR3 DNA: TGTGCCAGCAGCTTGTGGCAAAGGGTGGGCGAGCAGTACTTC
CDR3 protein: CASSLWQRVGEQYF

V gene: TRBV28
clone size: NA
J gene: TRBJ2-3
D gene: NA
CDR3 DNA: TGTGCCAGCAGCGCGACCGGGACGGGGCCCACAGATACGCAGTATTTT
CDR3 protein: CASSATGTGPTDTQYF

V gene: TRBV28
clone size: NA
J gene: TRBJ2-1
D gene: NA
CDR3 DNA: TGTGCCAGCATAGAGGGCGGCCCGAGGGGCCATGAGCAGTTCTTC
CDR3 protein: CASIEGGPRGHEQFF

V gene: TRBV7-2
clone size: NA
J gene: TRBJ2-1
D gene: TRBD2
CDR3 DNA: TGTGCCAGCAGCCCCATAGGTACTAGCGGTTACAATGAGCAGTTCTTC
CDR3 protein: CASSPIGTSGYNEQFF

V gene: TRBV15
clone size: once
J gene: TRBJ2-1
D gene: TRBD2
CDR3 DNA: TGTGCCACCAGCGAATCTTTGGCGGGAGACAATGAGCAGTTCTTC
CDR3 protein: CATSESLAGDNEQFF

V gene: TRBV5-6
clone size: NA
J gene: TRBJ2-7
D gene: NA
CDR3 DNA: TGTGCCAGCAGCTGGCCCGCAGGCTCCGACGAGCAGTACTTC
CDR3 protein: CASSWPAGSDEQYF

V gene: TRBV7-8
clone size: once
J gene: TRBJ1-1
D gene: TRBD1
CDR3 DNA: TGTGCCAGCAGCCCCTCGGACAGGTTTAACACTGAAGCTTTCTTT
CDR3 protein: CASSPSDRFNTEAFF

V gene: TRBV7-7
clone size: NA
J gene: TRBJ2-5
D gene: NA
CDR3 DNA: TGTGCCAGCAGCTTAGCGGGAGGCCAAGAGACCCAGTACTTC
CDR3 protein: CASSLAGGQETQYF

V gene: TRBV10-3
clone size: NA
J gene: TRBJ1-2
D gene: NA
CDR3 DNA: TGTGCCATCAGCAGGACAAGCTCCAACTATGGCTACACCTTC
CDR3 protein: CAISRTSSNYGYTF

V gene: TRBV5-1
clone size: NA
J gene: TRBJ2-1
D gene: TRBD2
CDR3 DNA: TGCGCCAGCAGCCCAAGACTAGCGGACATCTCCTACAATGAGCAGTTCTTC
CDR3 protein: CASSPRLADISYNEQFF

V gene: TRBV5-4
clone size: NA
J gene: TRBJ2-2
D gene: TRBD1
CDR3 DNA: TGTGCCAGCAGCCCCCCCCCTCGGACAGGACTCGGCACCGGGGAGCTGTTTTTT
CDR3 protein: CASSPPPRTGLGTGELFF